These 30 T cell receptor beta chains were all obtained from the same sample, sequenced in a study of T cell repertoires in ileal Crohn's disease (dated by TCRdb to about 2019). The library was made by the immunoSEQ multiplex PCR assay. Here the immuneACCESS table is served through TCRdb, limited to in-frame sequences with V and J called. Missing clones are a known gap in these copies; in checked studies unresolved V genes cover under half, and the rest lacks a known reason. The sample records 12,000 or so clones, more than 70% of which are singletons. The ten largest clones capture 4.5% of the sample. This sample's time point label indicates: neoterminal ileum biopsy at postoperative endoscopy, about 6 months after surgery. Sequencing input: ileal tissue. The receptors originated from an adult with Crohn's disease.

The CDR3 DNA is TGTGCCAGCAGCCAAGTCCCAGGGGCGGAGTGCACCATATATTTT. Translation gives CASSQVPGAECTIYF. The chain is built from TRBV7-9 and TRBJ1-3, with D perhaps matching TRBD1 (6 bases). Deletions cut 5 bases from V and 9 bases from J, with 20 bases between. This CDR3 region has 15 residues. Germline V gene data show CDR1 as SEHNR and CDR2 as FQNEAQ (reference sequence).

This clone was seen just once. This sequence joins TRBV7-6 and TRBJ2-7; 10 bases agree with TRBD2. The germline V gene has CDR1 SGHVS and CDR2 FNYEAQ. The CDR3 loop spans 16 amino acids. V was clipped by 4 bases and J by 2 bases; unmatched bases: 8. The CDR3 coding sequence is TGTGCCAGCAGCTCTCCAGCGGGAGGGGAAACCTACGAGCAGTACTTC. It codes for CASSSPAGGETYEQYF.

This CDR3 is CASSYRYGETQYF. The CDR3 DNA sequence: TGTGCCAGCAGTTACCGGTATGGAGAGACCCAGTACTTC. The genes are TRBV6-5 and TRBJ2-5; the D is unclear. The CDR3 totals 13 residues. Germline loops: CDR1 MNHEY, CDR2 SVGAGI. Trimming took off 2 bases at V and 4 bases at J, with 8 bases between the two ends.

The CDR3 loop is CSAWSDSMNTEAFF. The CDR3 DNA reads as TGCAGCGCCTGGTCGGACAGCATGAACACTGAAGCTTTCTTT. The rearrangement links TRBV29-1 to TRBJ1-1, with TRBD1 as a possible D gene (6 bases). CDR1 is SQVTM and CDR2 is ANQGSEA in the germline V gene. This CDR3 has 14 residues. The V end lost 7 bases, the J end lost 0 bases, and 15 bases lay between the germline ends.

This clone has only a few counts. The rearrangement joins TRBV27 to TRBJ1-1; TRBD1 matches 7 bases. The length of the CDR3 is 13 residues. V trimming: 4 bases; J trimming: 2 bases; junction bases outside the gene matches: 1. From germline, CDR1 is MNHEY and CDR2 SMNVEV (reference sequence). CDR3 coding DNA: TGTGCCAGCAGTTGGGACAGCAACACTGAAGCTTTCTTT. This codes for CASSWDSNTEAFF.

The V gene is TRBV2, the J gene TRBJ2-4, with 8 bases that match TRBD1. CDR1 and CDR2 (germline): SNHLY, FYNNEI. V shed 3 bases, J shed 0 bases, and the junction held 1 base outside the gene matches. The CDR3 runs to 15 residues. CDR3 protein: CASSDDRGAKNIQYF. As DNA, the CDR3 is TGTGCCAGCAGTGATGACAGGGGAGCCAAAAACATTCAGTACTTC.

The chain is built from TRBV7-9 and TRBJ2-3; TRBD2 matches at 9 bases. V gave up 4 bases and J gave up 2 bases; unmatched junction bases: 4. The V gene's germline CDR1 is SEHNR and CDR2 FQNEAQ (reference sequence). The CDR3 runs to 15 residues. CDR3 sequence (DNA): TGTGCCAGCAGCTACACTAGCGGGCTCACAGATACGCAGTATTTT. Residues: CASSYTSGLTDTQYF.

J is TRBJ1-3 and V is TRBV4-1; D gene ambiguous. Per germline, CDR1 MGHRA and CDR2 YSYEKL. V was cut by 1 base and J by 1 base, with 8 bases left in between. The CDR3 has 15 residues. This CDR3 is CASSQVPESGNTIYF. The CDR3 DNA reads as TGCGCCAGCAGCCAAGTTCCAGAATCTGGAAACACCATATATTTT.

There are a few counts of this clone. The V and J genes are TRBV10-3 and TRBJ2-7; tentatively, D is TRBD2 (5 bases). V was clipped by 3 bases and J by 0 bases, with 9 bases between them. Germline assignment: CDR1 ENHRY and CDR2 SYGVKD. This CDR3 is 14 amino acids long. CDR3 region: CAISEGGYSYEQYF. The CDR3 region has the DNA TGTGCCATCAGTGAAGGCGGGTACTCCTACGAGCAGTACTTC.

The CDR3 here is CASSFTAAGANVLTF. The CDR3, as DNA: TGCGCCAGCAGCTTTACTGCTGCTGGGGCCAACGTCCTGACTTTC. This chain connects TRBV5-1 to TRBJ2-6; D unresolved. This CDR3 contains 15 residues. The V gene lost 2 bases and the J gene lost 2 bases, with 8 bases spanning the gap. Germline CDR1 SGHRS, CDR2 YFSETQ.

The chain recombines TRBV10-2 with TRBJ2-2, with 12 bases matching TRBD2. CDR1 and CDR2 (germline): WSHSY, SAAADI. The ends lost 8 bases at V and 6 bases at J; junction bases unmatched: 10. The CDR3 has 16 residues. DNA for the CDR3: TGCGCCAGCTGGCCTAGCGGGGGGGCCGTGGCCGGGGAGCTGTTTTTT. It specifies CASWPSGGAVAGELFF.

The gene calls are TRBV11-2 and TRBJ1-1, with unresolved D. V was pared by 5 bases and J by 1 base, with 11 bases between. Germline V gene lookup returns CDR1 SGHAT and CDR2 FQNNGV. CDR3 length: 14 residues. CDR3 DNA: TGTGCCAGCAGCCCCCAGACAAGGAACACTGAAGCTTTCTTT. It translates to CASSPQTRNTEAFF.

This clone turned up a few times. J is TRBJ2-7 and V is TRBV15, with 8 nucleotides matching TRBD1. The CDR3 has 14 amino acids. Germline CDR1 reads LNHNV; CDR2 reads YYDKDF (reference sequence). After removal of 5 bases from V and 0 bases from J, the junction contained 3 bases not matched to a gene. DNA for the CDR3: TGTGCCACCAGCTCAGGGGGCAGCTCCTACGAGCAGTACTTC. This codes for CATSSGGSSYEQYF. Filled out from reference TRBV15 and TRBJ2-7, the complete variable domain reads DAMVIQNPRYQVTQFGKPVTLSCSQTLNHNVMYWYQQKSSQAPKLLFHYYDKDFNNEADTPDNFQSRRPNTSFCFLDIRSPGLGDTAMYLCATSSGGSSYEQYFGPGTRLTVT.

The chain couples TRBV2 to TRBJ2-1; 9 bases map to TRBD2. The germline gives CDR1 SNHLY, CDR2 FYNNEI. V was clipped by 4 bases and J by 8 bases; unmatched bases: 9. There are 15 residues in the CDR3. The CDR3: CASSVGSGGGDEQFF. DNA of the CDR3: TGTGCCAGCAGTGTGGGTAGCGGGGGCGGAGATGAGCAGTTCTTC. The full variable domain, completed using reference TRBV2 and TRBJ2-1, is EPEVTQTPSHQVTQMGQEVILRCVPISNHLYFYWYRQILGQKVEFLVSFYNNEISEKSEIFDDQFSVERPDGSNFTLKIRSTKLEDSAMYFCASSVGSGGGDEQFFGPGTRLTVL.

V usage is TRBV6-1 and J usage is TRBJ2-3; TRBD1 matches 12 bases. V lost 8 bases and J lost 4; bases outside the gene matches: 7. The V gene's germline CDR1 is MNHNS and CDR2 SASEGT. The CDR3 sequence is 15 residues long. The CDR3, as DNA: TGTGCCAGCCGGACCGGGACAGGGGGCGCAGATACGCAGTATTTT. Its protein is CASRTGTGGADTQYF.

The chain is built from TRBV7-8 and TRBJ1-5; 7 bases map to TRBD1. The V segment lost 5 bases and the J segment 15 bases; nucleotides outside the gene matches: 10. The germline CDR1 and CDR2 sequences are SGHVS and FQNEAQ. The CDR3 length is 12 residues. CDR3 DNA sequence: TGTGCCAGCAGCACCCCGGGACAGCATCGGCATTTT. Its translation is CASSTPGQHRHF.

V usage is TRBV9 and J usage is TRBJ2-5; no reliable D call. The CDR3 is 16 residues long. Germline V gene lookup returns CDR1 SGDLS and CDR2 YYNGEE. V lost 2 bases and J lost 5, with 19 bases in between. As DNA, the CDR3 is TGTGCCAGCAGCGTCCTGCCCAAGGCCTCCAGGGAGACCCAGTACTTC. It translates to CASSVLPKASRETQYF.

CDR3 nucleotides: TGTGCCAGCAGTTGGGAGGGCCGGGGTGGTGGCTACACCTTC. This sequence encodes CASSWEGRGGGYTF. The chain joins TRBV5-8 to TRBJ1-2; D remains unclear. The CDR3 spans 14 residues. Germline V lookup: CDR1 SGHTS, CDR2 YDEGEE. With 5 bases removed from V and 7 bases from J, the gap between germline ends came to 18 bases.

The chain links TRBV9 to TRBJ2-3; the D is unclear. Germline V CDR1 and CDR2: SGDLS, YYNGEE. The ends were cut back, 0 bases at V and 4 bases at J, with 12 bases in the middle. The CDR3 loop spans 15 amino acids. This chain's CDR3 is CASSVGLISPDTQYF. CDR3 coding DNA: TGTGCCAGCAGCGTAGGACTTATCAGCCCAGATACGCAGTATTTT. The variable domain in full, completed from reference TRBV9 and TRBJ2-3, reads DSGVTQTPKHLITATGQRVTLRCSPRSGDLSVYWYQQSLDQGLQFLIQYYNGEERAKGNILERFSAQQFPDLHSELNLSSLELGDSALYFCASSVGLISPDTQYFGPGTRLTVL.

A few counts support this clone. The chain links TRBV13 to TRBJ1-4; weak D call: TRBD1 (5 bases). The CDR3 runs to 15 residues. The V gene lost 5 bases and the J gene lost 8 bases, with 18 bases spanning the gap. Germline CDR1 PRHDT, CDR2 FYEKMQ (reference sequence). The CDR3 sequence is CASSPAGGGGEKLFF. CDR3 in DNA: TGTGCCAGCAGCCCCGCGGGGGGAGGAGGGGAAAAACTGTTTTTT.

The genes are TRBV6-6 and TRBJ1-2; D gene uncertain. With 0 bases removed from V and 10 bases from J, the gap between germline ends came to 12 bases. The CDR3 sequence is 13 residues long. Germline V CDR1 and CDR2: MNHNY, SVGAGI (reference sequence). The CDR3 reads CASSYSRTSVYTF. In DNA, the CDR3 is TGTGCCAGCAGTTACTCTCGTACCAGTGTCTACACCTTC.

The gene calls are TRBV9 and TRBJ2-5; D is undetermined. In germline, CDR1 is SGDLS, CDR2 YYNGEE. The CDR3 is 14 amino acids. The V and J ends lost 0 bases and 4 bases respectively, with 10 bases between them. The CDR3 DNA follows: TGTGCCAGCAGCGTAGGGCCAGGAAGAGAGACCCAGTACTTC. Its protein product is CASSVGPGRETQYF.

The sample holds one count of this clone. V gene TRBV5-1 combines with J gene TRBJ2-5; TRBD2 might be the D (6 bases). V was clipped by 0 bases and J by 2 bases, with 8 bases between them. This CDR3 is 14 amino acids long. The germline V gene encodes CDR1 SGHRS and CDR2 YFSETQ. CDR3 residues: CASSLEGRQETQYF. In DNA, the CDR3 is TGCGCCAGCAGCTTGGAAGGGAGGCAAGAGACCCAGTACTTC.

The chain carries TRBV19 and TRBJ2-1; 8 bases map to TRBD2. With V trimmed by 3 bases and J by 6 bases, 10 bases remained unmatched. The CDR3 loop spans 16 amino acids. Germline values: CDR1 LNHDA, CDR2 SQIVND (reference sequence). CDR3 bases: TGTGCCAGTAGTATGAACGGGGGGGGGACGTCCAATGAGCAGTTCTTC. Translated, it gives CASSMNGGGTSNEQFF.

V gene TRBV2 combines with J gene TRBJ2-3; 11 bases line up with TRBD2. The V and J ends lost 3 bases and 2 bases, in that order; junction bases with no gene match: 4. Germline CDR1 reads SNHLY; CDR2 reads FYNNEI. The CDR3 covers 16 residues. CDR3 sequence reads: CASSEVSGRVTDTQYF. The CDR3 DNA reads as TGTGCCAGCAGTGAGGTTAGCGGGAGGGTCACAGATACGCAGTATTTT.

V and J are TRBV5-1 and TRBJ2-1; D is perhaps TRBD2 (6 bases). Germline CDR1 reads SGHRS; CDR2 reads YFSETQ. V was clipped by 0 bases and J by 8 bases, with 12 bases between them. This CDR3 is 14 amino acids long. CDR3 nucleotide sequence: TGCGCCAGCAGCTTGGAAGCGGGCCGCTATGAGCAGTTCTTC. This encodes CASSLEAGRYEQFF.

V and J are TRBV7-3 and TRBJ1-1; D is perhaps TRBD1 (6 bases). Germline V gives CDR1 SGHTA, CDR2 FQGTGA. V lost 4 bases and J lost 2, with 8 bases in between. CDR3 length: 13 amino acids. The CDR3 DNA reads TGTGCCAGCAGCTGGACAGTTAACACTGAAGCTTTCTTT. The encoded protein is CASSWTVNTEAFF.

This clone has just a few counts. This CDR3 reads CSVESGRGHGGELFF. The CDR3, as DNA: TGCAGCGTTGAATCCGGCAGGGGGCATGGCGGGGAGCTGTTTTTT. The chain recombines TRBV29-1 with TRBJ2-2; 8 nucleotides line up with TRBD1. CDR3 size: 15 residues. Germline assignment: CDR1 SQVTM and CDR2 ANQGSEA. Losses at the gene ends were 2 bases for V and 7 bases for J; bases not matched to a gene: 9.

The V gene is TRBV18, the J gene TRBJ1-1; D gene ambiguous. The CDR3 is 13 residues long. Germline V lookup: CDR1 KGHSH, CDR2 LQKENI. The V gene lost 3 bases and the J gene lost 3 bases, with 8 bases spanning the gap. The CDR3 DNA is TGTGCCAGCTCACCTCTGAGGGACACTGAAGCTTTCTTT. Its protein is CASSPLRDTEAFF.

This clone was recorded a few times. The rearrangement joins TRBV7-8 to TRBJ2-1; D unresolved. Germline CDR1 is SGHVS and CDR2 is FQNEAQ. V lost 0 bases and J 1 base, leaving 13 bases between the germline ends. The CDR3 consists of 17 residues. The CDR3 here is CASSLAVAVRSYNEQFF. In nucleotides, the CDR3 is TGTGCCAGCAGCTTAGCCGTGGCGGTTCGATCCTACAATGAGCAGTTCTTC.